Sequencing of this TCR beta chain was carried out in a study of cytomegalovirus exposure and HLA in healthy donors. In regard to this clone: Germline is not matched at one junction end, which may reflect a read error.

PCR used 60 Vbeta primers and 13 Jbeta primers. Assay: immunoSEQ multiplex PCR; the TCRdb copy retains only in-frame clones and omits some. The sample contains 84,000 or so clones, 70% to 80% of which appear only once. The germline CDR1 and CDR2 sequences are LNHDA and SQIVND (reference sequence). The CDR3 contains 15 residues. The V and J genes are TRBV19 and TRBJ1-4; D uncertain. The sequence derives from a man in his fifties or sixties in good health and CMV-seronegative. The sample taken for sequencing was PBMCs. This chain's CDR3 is CASSIVHLTQSLPSF. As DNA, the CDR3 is TGTGCCAGTAGTATAGTGCATCTAACACAGTCCTTACCGTCTTTT. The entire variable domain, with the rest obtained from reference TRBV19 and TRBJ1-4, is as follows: DGGITQSPKYLFRKEGQNVTLSCEQNLNHDAMYWYRQDPGQGLRLIYYSQIVNDFQKGDIAEGYSVSREKKESFPLTVTSAQKNPTAFYLCASSIVHLTQSLPSFGSGTQLSVL.